This TCR beta chain was obtained from a study of T cell repertoires in cytomegalovirus infection. For this clonotype: Antigen: not known. One base away lies a much larger clone, so this may be a sequencing read error.

J lost 1 base, V lost 2 bases, and 10 bases had no gene match. This CDR3 is built from 18 residues. Germline V gene data show CDR1 as SGHVS and CDR2 as FNYEAQ. TCRdb re-called the reads through MiXCR, storing one row per CDR3 protein. Seen here are about 830,000 distinct CDR3 sequences, around a third observed once, and the top ten hold roughly 12%. This chain uses TRBV7-6 with TRBJ2-2, with 7 bases lining up with TRBD2. The sequenced sample was cultured CD8+ T cells from PBMCs, obtained from culture after CMV antigen stimulation. The TCR was taken from a human donor in good health (CMV status not recorded). Some clones in this sample may be carry-over from other donors' samples. CDR3 DNA: TGTGCCAGCAGCTTAACGGCCGGGGGGAAAGGGAACACCGGGGAGCTGTTTTTT. Protein: CASSLTAGGKGNTGELFF.